Presented here are 8 T cell receptor beta chains from one specimen sequenced in a study of T cells in narcolepsy. Sequencing used immunoSEQ multiplex PCR; TCRdb keeps in-frame clones, though not all of them. Of 18,000 or so clones listed, 85% to 90% are singletons. The sequenced sample was memory (CD45RA-) CD4+ T cells from blood. Receptors originate from a human donor in good health.

This chain joins TRBV18 and TRBJ2-5; D is possibly TRBD1 (6 bases). CDR3 length equals 15 residues. The V end lost 4 bases, the J end lost 2 bases, and 14 bases lay between the germline ends. The germline V gene has CDR1 KGHSH and CDR2 LQKENI. The CDR3, as DNA: TGTGCCAGCTCACTACCAGCCCAGGGGCAAGAGACCCAGTACTTC. Translation gives CASSLPAQGQETQYF.

This chain joins TRBV6-1 and TRBJ2-7, with a tentative D call TRBD1 (5 bases). From germline, CDR1 is MNHNS and CDR2 SASEGT. Trimming stripped 9 bases from V and 3 bases from J, with 18 bases between. CDR3 length: 14 amino acids. CDR3 coding DNA: TGTGCCAGTACCGTTTCGGTCAGGGTCTACGAGCAGTACTTC. This translates into CASTVSVRVYEQYF.

V usage is TRBV27 and J usage is TRBJ1-1; unclear D gene. Between the trimmed V and J ends, which lost 2 bases and 3 bases, there was a span of 19 bases. The germline gives CDR1 MNHEY, CDR2 SMNVEV (reference sequence). CDR3 length: 17 residues. CDR3 sequence: CASSLMGVGRGYTEAFF. The DNA of the CDR3 is TGTGCCAGCAGTTTAATGGGCGTCGGGCGCGGGTACACTGAAGCTTTCTTT.

V and J are TRBV19 and TRBJ1-2; 7 nucleotides line up with TRBD1. J lost 7 bases, V lost 6 bases, and 11 bases had no gene match. Germline CDR1 is LNHDA and CDR2 is SQIVND (reference sequence). There are 14 residues in the CDR3. This chain's CDR3 is CASSPGTAMGGYTF. CDR3 bases: TGTGCCAGTAGCCCCGGGACAGCGATGGGTGGCTACACCTTC.

This chain uses TRBV7-9 with TRBJ2-4; 7 nucleotides agree with TRBD1. V lost 5 bases and J lost 11; bases outside the gene matches: 6. The germline CDR1 and CDR2 sequences are SEHNR and FQNEAQ (reference sequence). The CDR3 runs 12 residues. CDR3 residues: CASSRGDRLQYF. CDR3 nucleotide sequence: TGTGCCAGCAGCCGAGGGGACAGACTTCAGTACTTC.

This chain joins TRBV5-1 and TRBJ2-3, with TRBD2 matching 9 bases. Germline values: CDR1 SGHRS, CDR2 YFSETQ. Germline trimming cut 5 bases from V and 2 bases from J; bases unmatched to any gene: 6. The length of the CDR3 is 15 residues. The DNA of the CDR3 is TGCGCCAGCAGTAGGCTAGCGGGGCCCACAGATACGCAGTATTTT. Protein product: CASSRLAGPTDTQYF. The variable domain in full, with the rest retrieved from reference TRBV5-1 and TRBJ2-3, is KAGVTQTPRYLIKTRGQQVTLSCSPISGHRSVSWYQQTPGQGLQFLFEYFSETQRNKGNFPGRFSGRQFSNSRSEMNVSTLELGDSALYLCASSRLAGPTDTQYFGPGTRLTVL.

The chain carries TRBV5-4 and TRBJ2-5, with TRBD2 matching 11 bases. CDR1 SGHNT and CDR2 YYREEE come from the germline V gene (reference sequence). The CDR3 spans 13 residues. V was clipped by 7 bases and J by 4 bases; unmatched bases: 3. This CDR3 is CASALAGGETQYF. CDR3 coding DNA: TGTGCCAGCGCGCTAGCGGGAGGAGAGACCCAGTACTTC.

The chain is built from TRBV30 and TRBJ2-7; TRBD1 is a possible D gene (6 bases). Germline V gene data show CDR1 as GTSNPN and CDR2 as SVGIG (reference sequence). Between the trimmed V and J ends, which lost 4 bases and 3 bases, there was a span of 13 bases. This CDR3 has 13 amino acids. CDR3 sequence reads: CAWNGQGLYEQYF. CDR3 DNA sequence: TGTGCCTGGAACGGGCAGGGGCTCTACGAGCAGTACTTC.